The present T cell receptor beta chain was sequenced within a study of breast tumors, draining lymph nodes, adjacent tissues. This clonotype appeared many times. Its matching antigen is unknown. TCRdb redid the calling of the multiplex PCR reads with MiXCR, one entry per CDR3 protein. The sample includes some 140,000 distinct CDR3 sequences, around 20% of them seen just once. The lymph nodes were axillary draining lymph nodes from breast cancer patients. Study observations and caveats: The lymph node origin of tumor T cells was framed as consistent with a hypothesis, not demonstrated.

Trimming left V 1 base short and J 2 bases short, with 6 bases between. Germline CDR1 and CDR2: SGHTA and FQGNSA. The CDR3 spans 14 residues. The chain uses TRBV7-2 and TRBJ2-1; the D gene is possibly TRBD1 (6 bases). The sequence derives from a female donor with breast cancer. Some clones in this sample may be carry-over from other donors' samples. The sequenced sample was axillary lymph node tissue. The DNA of the CDR3 is TGTGCCAGCAGCTTAGGGGGGCCCTACAATGAGCAGTTCTTC. It encodes CASSLGGPYNEQFF.